This entry lists 20 T cell receptor beta chains sequenced from one sample in a study of identical twins. TCRdb processed the 5' RACE reads anew with MiXCR; each CDR3 protein has one entry. The sample comprises a few hundred thousand distinct CDR3 sequences, 9% of which are singletons, and roughly 8.9% rests with the top ten. Material for sequencing was naive T cells sorted from blood. The receptors were sampled from a woman aged 50 to 60 in good health.

The rearrangement joins TRBV29-1 to TRBJ2-1, with unresolved D. Germline CDR1 reads SQVTM; CDR2 reads ANQGSEA. V was pared by 7 bases and J by 6 bases, with 13 bases between. The CDR3 runs 12 residues. This CDR3 reads CSGTDGSNEQFF. In DNA, the CDR3 is TGCAGCGGAACGGACGGGTCCAATGAGCAGTTCTTC.

The chain links TRBV19 to TRBJ1-5; D is undetermined. Per the germline V gene, CDR1 is LNHDA and CDR2 is SQIVND (reference sequence). Between the trimmed V and J ends, which lost 1 base and 0 bases, there was a span of 7 bases. CDR3 length: 15 amino acids. CDR3 residues: CASSIVQNSNQPQHF. The CDR3 coding sequence is TGTGCCAGTAGTATAGTACAGAATAGCAATCAGCCCCAGCATTTT.

The chain recombines TRBV6-5 with TRBJ2-3; D is ambiguous. Germline V lookup: CDR1 MNHEY, CDR2 SVGAGI. Trimming took off 6 bases at V and 6 bases at J, with 13 bases between the two ends. This CDR3 region has 13 residues. The CDR3 region is CASRLSLPDTQYF. The CDR3 coding sequence is TGTGCCAGCAGACTCAGTCTCCCCGATACGCAGTATTTT.

V and J are TRBV12-3 or TRBV12-4 and TRBJ1-1, with a possible D match to TRBD1 (5 bases). The CDR3 totals 12 residues. The V end was cut by 3 bases, the J end by 10 bases, with 12 bases between. CDR3 in DNA: TGTGCCAGCAGTTTTCAAGGGGTGGGAGCTTTCTTT. This translates into CASSFQGVGAFF.

The sample holds a few counts of this clonotype. This rearrangement joins TRBV20-1 to TRBJ2-7, with D maybe TRBD2 (6 bases). Germline values: CDR1 DFQATT, CDR2 SNEGSKA (reference sequence). This CDR3 is built from 14 residues. The V gene lost 4 bases and the J gene lost 1 base, with 14 bases spanning the gap. DNA of the CDR3: TGCAGTGCTACCCAAGCGGGCCTATCCTACGAGCAGTACTTC. The encoded protein is CSATQAGLSYEQYF.

The chain uses TRBV7-6 and TRBJ2-1; D not certain. V was shortened by 3 bases and J by 7 bases, with 10 bases between the two germline ends. This CDR3 has 13 residues. Germline assignment: CDR1 SGHVS and CDR2 FNYEAQ. The CDR3 loop is CASSFWEINEQFF. In DNA form, the CDR3 reads TGTGCCAGCAGCTTTTGGGAAATTAATGAGCAGTTCTTC.

V is TRBV4-2 and J is TRBJ2-7; D gene unclear. CDR1 and CDR2 (germline): LGHNA, YNFKEQ. CDR3 length equals 18 residues. Trimming took off 0 bases at V and 2 bases at J, with 20 bases between the two ends. The CDR3 loop reads CASSQELGSGARPYEQYF. The CDR3 DNA is TGTGCCAGCAGCCAAGAGCTAGGTTCGGGCGCCCGACCCTACGAGCAGTACTTC.

There are many counts of this clonotype. The chain employs TRBV7-9 and TRBJ2-1; TRBD1 is a possible D gene (5 bases). The V and J ends lost 5 bases and 8 bases respectively, with 28 bases between them. The length of the CDR3 is 18 residues. From germline, CDR1 is SEHNR and CDR2 FQNEAQ (reference sequence). The CDR3 is CASSLWFGLGKGSDEQFF. CDR3 coding DNA: TGTGCCAGCAGCCTATGGTTTGGTTTGGGAAAGGGGTCGGATGAGCAGTTCTTC.

In this sample, this clonotype turned up a few times. The chain couples TRBV29-1 to TRBJ2-2, with a possible D match to TRBD2 (5 bases). The CDR3 totals 12 residues. Looked up from germline, CDR1 is SQVTM and CDR2 is ANQGSEA. V was cut by 7 bases and J by 13 bases, with 19 bases left in between. CDR3 DNA: TGCAGCGGAGGAACGACGGACTTAGGGCTGTTTTTT. Protein: CSGGTTDLGLFF.

A few counts support this clonotype. The rearrangement links TRBV5-5 to TRBJ2-7, with a possible D match to TRBD1 (5 bases). This CDR3 is 13 amino acids long. Trimming took off 3 bases at V and 0 bases at J, with 7 bases between the two ends. The V gene's germline CDR1 is SGHKS and CDR2 YYEKEE (reference sequence). In nucleotides, the CDR3 is TGTGCCAGCAGCTACAGGTTCTCCTACGAGCAGTACTTC. It yields the protein CASSYRFSYEQYF.

This clonotype was counted at least ten times. The gene calls are TRBV19 and TRBJ1-2; D is unclear. V dropped 8 bases and J dropped 0 bases, with 7 bases sitting between them. CDR3 length: 12 amino acids. Looked up from germline, CDR1 is LNHDA and CDR2 is SQIVND (reference sequence). Written as DNA, the CDR3 is TGTGCCAGTCGGACGCCTAACTATGGCTACACCTTC. This gives the protein CASRTPNYGYTF.

This clonotype was recorded a few times. The chain is built from TRBV11-2 and TRBJ2-5; perhaps TRBD2 as D (5 bases). Germline loops: CDR1 SGHAT, CDR2 FQNNGV. The CDR3 runs to 16 residues. V dropped 2 bases and J dropped 2 bases, with 15 bases sitting between them. The CDR3 here is CASSLSLRVPQETQYF. The CDR3 nucleotides read TGTGCCAGCAGCTTAAGTCTGCGGGTACCGCAAGAGACCCAGTACTTC.

This clonotype was observed at least ten times. J is TRBJ2-5 and V is TRBV5-1, with D hard to call. The germline V and J ends were trimmed by 3 bases and 5 bases, with 5 bases remaining between them. The CDR3 has 11 amino acids. Germline values: CDR1 SGHRS, CDR2 YFSETQ. The CDR3 DNA reads as TGCGCCAGCAGCTCCTGGGAGACCCAGTACTTC. Translating it yields CASSSWETQYF.

Here the CDR3 DNA reads TGCGCCAGCAGCCCTAATGGGGGAAGAAGCTATGGCTACACCTTC. Translated: CASSPNGGRSYGYTF. V and J are TRBV5-1 and TRBJ1-2; D possibly corresponds to TRBD1 (5 bases). The germline gives CDR1 SGHRS, CDR2 YFSETQ. CDR3 length: 15 residues. Trimming took 4 bases from V and 4 from J, leaving 17 bases between them.

The genes are TRBV27 and TRBJ2-3, with TRBD1 matching 7 bases. Germline values: CDR1 MNHEY, CDR2 SMNVEV (reference sequence). Losses at the gene ends were 0 bases for V and 1 base for J; bases not matched to a gene: 4. The CDR3 length is 16 residues. The DNA of the CDR3 is TGTGCCAGCAGTTTATCGATTCAGGGGGGCACAGATACGCAGTATTTT. It encodes CASSLSIQGGTDTQYF.

The chain is built from TRBV11-3 and TRBJ2-7; 10 positions match TRBD2. Trimming removed 4 bases from V and 5 bases from J; junction bases left unmatched: 5. CDR3 length equals 14 residues. The germline V gene has CDR1 SGHNT and CDR2 YENEEA. CDR3 region: CASSSSGRSHEQYV. In DNA form, the CDR3 reads TGTGCCAGCAGCTCTAGCGGGAGATCCCACGAGCAGTACGTC.

This clonotype came up a few times. V is TRBV12-3 or TRBV12-4 and J is TRBJ1-3; TRBD1 might be the D (5 bases). V gave up 5 bases and J gave up 4 bases, with 15 bases separating them. This CDR3 is built from 15 residues. CDR3 bases: TGTGCCAGCAGTCCTCGAGGGGCGCGAGGAAACACCATATATTTT. This translates into CASSPRGARGNTIYF.

This clonotype was seen only once. Just one base apart from a much larger clone, this may be a read error. The V and J genes are TRBV20-1 and TRBJ2-2; the D gene is possibly TRBD2 (5 bases). The V end lost 6 bases, the J end lost 3 bases, and 14 bases lay between the germline ends. Germline V gene sequence: CDR1 DFQATT, CDR2 SNEGSKA (reference sequence). The CDR3 has 14 residues. DNA of the CDR3: TGCAGTGCCCCGGGCAGCGGTGACACCGGGGAGCTGTTTTTT. It codes for CSAPGSGDTGELFF.

This clonotype is a singleton in its sample. No conserved phenylalanine or tryptophan is present at the end of the CDR3, so a read error is the likely explanation. J is TRBJ2-3 and V is TRBV29-1; 7 bases are shared with TRBD2. V shed 0 bases, J shed 1 base, and the junction held 10 bases outside the gene matches. The CDR3 runs to 17 residues. CDR1 and CDR2 (germline): SQVTM, ANQGSEA. The chain's CDR3 is CSVEDPRGVAGTDTQYL. The CDR3 coding sequence is TGCAGCGTTGAAGATCCCCGGGGGGTAGCGGGCACAGATACGCAGTATTTG.

Ten or more counts support this clonotype. The CDR3 coding sequence is TGTGCCAGCAGTTTTGGACTGGGACTAGCGGTCTACAATGAGCAGTTCTTC. Amino acids: CASSFGLGLAVYNEQFF. This chain connects TRBV7-9 to TRBJ2-1, with 11 bases fitting TRBD2. The CDR3 is 17 amino acids. Germline V lookup: CDR1 SEHNR, CDR2 FQNEAQ (reference sequence). J gave up 3 bases and V 6 bases, and 10 bases lay outside the gene matches.